One sample yielded the 32 T cell receptor beta chains listed below, sequenced in a study of OX40 agonist ivuxolimab in advanced cancers. Profiling relied on immunoSEQ multiplex PCR, and the TCRdb table lists in-frame clones only, not all of them. Of roughly 70,000 clones in the sample, around 89% were seen once. The sequences come from CD4+ or CD8+ T cells sorted from blood, collected in a trial of the OX40 agonist ivuxolimab. The receptors shown here come from an adult with an advanced solid tumor such as melanoma, head and neck, liver or kidney cancer.

The V call is TRBV6-1, the J call TRBJ2-3; TRBD1 is a possible D gene (5 bases). This CDR3 has 14 residues. V was trimmed by 6 bases and J by 5 bases, leaving 15 bases between them. Germline CDR1 is MNHNS and CDR2 is SASEGT. CDR3 loop: CASRQGRMGDTQYF. The CDR3 bases are TGTGCCAGCAGGCAGGGTAGAATGGGAGATACGCAGTATTTT.

This sequence joins TRBV5-6 and TRBJ2-7; D perhaps matches TRBD1 (6 bases). CDR1 SGHDT and CDR2 YYEEEE come from the germline V gene. V dropped 0 bases and J dropped 4 bases, with 14 bases sitting between them. The CDR3 consists of 15 residues. CDR3 sequence reads: CASSLAQGSLYEQYF. CDR3 bases: TGTGCCAGCAGCTTGGCACAGGGATCCCTGTACGAGCAGTACTTC.

This chain joins TRBV7-9 and TRBJ2-3; 8 bases line up with TRBD1. The trim removed 5 bases at V and 1 base at J, leaving 5 bases unmatched. CDR3 size: 15 residues. Looked up from germline, CDR1 is SEHNR and CDR2 is FQNEAQ (reference sequence). The CDR3 is CASSPSGGRTDTQYF. In nucleotides, the CDR3 is TGTGCCAGCAGCCCTTCAGGGGGCCGCACAGATACGCAGTATTTT.

This chain connects TRBV7-8 to TRBJ2-5; 8 nucleotides agree with TRBD2. Germline CDR1 is SGHVS and CDR2 is FQNEAQ. The CDR3 length is 14 residues. Trimming cost V 5 bases and J 1 base; bases outside gene matches: 3. The CDR3 sequence: CASSPAGVQETQYF. The CDR3 DNA reads TGTGCCAGCAGCCCAGCGGGAGTCCAAGAGACCCAGTACTTC.

The chain is built from TRBV7-8 and TRBJ2-3; possible D gene TRBD1, 6 bases. This CDR3 region has 15 residues. The V end lost 1 base, the J end lost 0 bases, and 8 bases lay between the germline ends. Germline CDR1 is SGHVS and CDR2 is FQNEAQ. This chain's CDR3 is CASSLDGQSTDTQYF. In nucleotides, the CDR3 is TGTGCCAGCAGCTTAGATGGACAGAGCACAGATACGCAGTATTTT.

The chain combines TRBV6-5 with TRBJ1-2; the D is unclear. Germline CDR1 MNHEY, CDR2 SVGAGI. The CDR3 is 11 amino acids. Trimming stripped 1 base from V and 8 bases from J, with 5 bases between. This CDR3 reads CASSYLGGYTF. Here the CDR3 DNA reads TGTGCCAGCAGTTACTTGGGAGGCTACACCTTC.

This chain uses TRBV7-2 with TRBJ2-7; 11 bases agree with TRBD2. Germline V gene data show CDR1 as SGHTA and CDR2 as FQGNSA. CDR3 length equals 13 residues. The J segment lost 4 bases and the V segment lost 8 bases, leaving 4 bases of the junction unmatched. The CDR3 region is CASSLAGVYEQYF. DNA for the CDR3: TGTGCCAGCTCACTAGCGGGAGTTTACGAGCAGTACTTC.

V and J are TRBV28 and TRBJ2-7; perhaps TRBD1 as D (5 bases). The CDR3 loop spans 15 amino acids. Trimming cost V 5 bases and J 0 bases, with 14 bases left between them. The germline V gene encodes CDR1 MDHEN and CDR2 SYDVKM. Written as DNA, the CDR3 is TGTGCCAGCAGTATTACAGGCCACCTCTCCTACGAGCAGTACTTC. This encodes CASSITGHLSYEQYF. The complete variable domain, with remaining parts taken from reference TRBV28 and TRBJ2-7, reads DVKVTQSSRYLVKRTGEKVFLECVQDMDHENMFWYRQDPGLGLRLIYFSYDVKMKEKGDIPEGYSVSREKKERFSLILESASTNQTSMYLCASSITGHLSYEQYFGPGTRLTVT.

The V and J genes are TRBV19 and TRBJ1-4; D gene uncertain. CDR3 length: 16 amino acids. Germline CDR1 LNHDA, CDR2 SQIVND (reference sequence). Trimming took off 10 bases at V and 0 bases at J, with 18 bases between the two ends. For the CDR3, the DNA is TGTGCCACACAATTCCGGACTTTCGCAACTAATGAAAAACTGTTTTTT. Translated, it gives CATQFRTFATNEKLFF.

The chain employs TRBV27 and TRBJ1-1, with 8 bases identical to TRBD1. Germline V gives CDR1 MNHEY, CDR2 SMNVEV (reference sequence). The CDR3 totals 18 residues. Trimming removed 4 bases from V and 11 bases from J; junction bases left unmatched: 24. CDR3 residues: CASSSIGVVRTGGVSAFF. In DNA form, the CDR3 reads TGTGCCAGCAGTTCTATTGGGGTTGTCCGAACAGGGGGAGTCAGCGCTTTCTTT.

The V gene is TRBV28, the J gene TRBJ2-5, with TRBD2 matching over 7 bases. CDR1 is MDHEN and CDR2 is SYDVKM in the germline V gene. The CDR3 length is 14 residues. Trimming cost V 2 bases and J 7 bases; bases outside gene matches: 7. CDR3 loop: CASSLLIASGTQYF. In DNA form, the CDR3 reads TGTGCCAGCAGTTTACTTATCGCTAGCGGGACCCAGTACTTC.

The rearrangement uses TRBV10-3 and TRBJ1-1; 8 bases map to TRBD1. The junction had 11 bases not matched to a gene; V was cut back by 4 bases and J by 7 bases. The CDR3 consists of 15 residues. Germline CDR1 is ENHRY and CDR2 is SYGVKD. CDR3 coding DNA: TGTGCCATCAGTGTCTTCGGACAGGGCGGGGGTGAAGCTTTCTTT. Protein: CAISVFGQGGGEAFF.

The V and J genes are TRBV10-3 and TRBJ2-7; 10 nucleotides align to TRBD2. Germline loops: CDR1 ENHRY, CDR2 SYGVKD. V trimming: 2 bases; J trimming: 6 bases; junction bases outside the gene matches: 13. The CDR3 runs to 17 residues. The CDR3 DNA sequence: TGTGCCATCAGTGAGGTGCTGAGGCTAGCGGGAGCATTCGAGCAGTACTTC. Translating it yields CAISEVLRLAGAFEQYF.

As to this clone: One end of the junction varies from germline; a read error may be responsible. V is TRBV5-1 and J is TRBJ2-2, with D possibly being TRBD1 (6 bases). In germline, CDR1 is SGHRS, CDR2 YFSETQ. This CDR3 region has 15 residues. The CDR3 here is CASSFSGAKTGELFF. The CDR3 bases are TGCGCCAGCAGCTTTTCAGGGGCGAAGACCGGGGAGCTGTTTTTT.

V usage is TRBV15 and J usage is TRBJ2-7, with a possible D match to TRBD1 (6 bases). V was clipped by 0 bases and J by 6 bases, with 12 bases between them. This CDR3 region has 14 residues. Germline V gives CDR1 LNHNV, CDR2 YYDKDF (reference sequence). CDR3: CATSREDRPGEQYF. The CDR3 bases are TGTGCCACCAGCAGAGAGGACAGACCCGGCGAGCAGTACTTC.

This rearrangement joins TRBV7-3 to TRBJ2-2, with D possibly TRBD1 on 6 matching bases. Trimming took 2 bases from V and 10 from J, leaving 14 bases between them. Germline lookup yields CDR1 SGHTA and CDR2 FQGTGA. CDR3 length: 14 amino acids. CDR3 nucleotide sequence: TGTGCCAGCAGCTTATCCCACAGGGCCGAGGAGCTGTTTTTT. This translates into CASSLSHRAEELFF.

Concerning this clone itself: Sequence at one end of the junction differs from germline and may be a read error. This chain joins TRBV5-1 and TRBJ2-3; no firm D call. The CDR3 is 15 amino acids. Germline V gene data show CDR1 as SGHRS and CDR2 as YFSETQ. The CDR3 is CASSLGATGSYTQCF. The CDR3, as DNA: TGCGCCAGCAGCTTGGGGGCGACTGGCTCCTATACGCAGTGTTTT.

This clone has more than one count but fewer than ten. The J gene is TRBJ2-2, the V gene TRBV7-3, with no clear D. The germline V gene has CDR1 SGHTA and CDR2 FQGTGA. This CDR3 comprises 15 residues. Trimming cost V 0 bases and J 4 bases, with 9 bases left between them. The CDR3 coding sequence is TGTGCCAGCAGCTTAACGGTCCAGGCCACCGGGGAGCTGTTTTTT. It specifies CASSLTVQATGELFF.

This chain uses TRBV18 with TRBJ1-5; no clear D gene. V lost 3 bases and J lost 0, with 3 bases in between. The CDR3 contains 13 residues. Germline lookup yields CDR1 KGHSH and CDR2 LQKENI. As DNA, the CDR3 is TGTGCCAGCTCACCGGGTAGCAATCAGCCCCAGCATTTT. Its translation is CASSPGSNQPQHF.

V usage is TRBV25-1 and J usage is TRBJ2-1; 9 nucleotides match TRBD2. This CDR3 is 15 amino acids long. Germline trimming cut 2 bases from V and 8 bases from J; bases unmatched to any gene: 7. Germline loops: CDR1 MGHDK, CDR2 SYGVNS. CDR3 residues: CASSEVKAGGDEQFF. CDR3 sequence (DNA): TGTGCCAGCAGTGAAGTCAAAGCGGGAGGCGATGAGCAGTTCTTC. The variable domain in full, completed from reference TRBV25-1 and TRBJ2-1, reads EADIYQTPRYLVIGTGKKITLECSQTMGHDKMYWYQQDPGMELHLIHYSYGVNSTEKGDLSSESTVSRIRTEHFPLTLESARPSHTSQYLCASSEVKAGGDEQFFGPGTRLTVL.

The V and J genes are TRBV5-1 and TRBJ2-3, with 10 bases that match TRBD2. The CDR3 runs to 17 residues. The V gene's germline CDR1 is SGHRS and CDR2 YFSETQ. The V segment lost 3 bases and the J segment 0 bases; nucleotides outside the gene matches: 7. CDR3 sequence reads: CASSSYQTSGSTDTQYF. CDR3 nucleotides: TGCGCCAGCAGCTCCTACCAGACTAGCGGGAGCACAGATACGCAGTATTTT.

The genes are TRBV18 and TRBJ1-6; D uncertain. Germline V gives CDR1 KGHSH, CDR2 LQKENI. V gave up 3 bases and J gave up 7 bases, with 16 bases separating them. This CDR3 contains 16 residues. The CDR3 here is CASSPPLAGANSPLHF. DNA of the CDR3: TGTGCCAGCTCACCCCCCCTCGCGGGCGCGAATTCACCCCTCCACTTT.

The V call is TRBV27, the J call TRBJ2-1; 7 bases fit TRBD2. This CDR3 comprises 18 residues. V lost 5 bases, J lost 6 bases, and 19 bases stayed unmatched. CDR1 is MNHEY and CDR2 is SMNVEV in the germline V gene (reference sequence). The CDR3 protein is CASSLLPLAAKSGNEQFF. CDR3 in DNA: TGTGCCAGCAGTCTCCTCCCCCTAGCGGCTAAATCCGGCAATGAGCAGTTCTTC.

This clone appeared a single time. This chain uses TRBV5-1 with TRBJ2-1, with D perhaps given as TRBD1 or TRBD2 (6 bases each). Trimming cost V 6 bases and J 3 bases, with 19 bases left between them. Per the germline V gene, CDR1 is SGHRS and CDR2 is YFSETQ. CDR3 length: 16 residues. CDR3 sequence (DNA): TGCGCCAGCACCTACGGTGGGGGGCCCCTCTACAATGAGCAGTTCTTC. Translation gives CASTYGGGPLYNEQFF.

This chain connects TRBV2 to TRBJ1-2, with a weak D call TRBD1 (5 bases). V gave up 2 bases and J gave up 4 bases, with 11 bases separating them. Germline CDR1 reads SNHLY; CDR2 reads FYNNEI. The CDR3 covers 14 residues. The CDR3 protein is CASSEKQGTYGYTF. CDR3 nucleotide sequence: TGTGCCAGCAGTGAAAAGCAGGGAACCTATGGCTACACCTTC. Together with reference TRBV2 and TRBJ1-2, the CDR3 gives the full variable domain: EPEVTQTPSHQVTQMGQEVILRCVPISNHLYFYWYRQILGQKVEFLVSFYNNEISEKSEIFDDQFSVERPDGSNFTLKIRSTKLEDSAMYFCASSEKQGTYGYTFGSGTRLTVV.

This clone showed up just once. The genes are TRBV7-9 and TRBJ2-2; TRBD2 aligns across 11 bases. The V and J ends lost 4 bases and 5 bases, in that order; junction bases with no gene match: 12. This CDR3 has 18 amino acids. Germline assignment: CDR1 SEHNR and CDR2 FQNEAQ (reference sequence). The CDR3 loop is CASSSRRLAGGITGELFF. The CDR3 bases are TGTGCCAGCAGCTCCCGGAGGCTAGCGGGAGGAATAACCGGGGAGCTGTTTTTT.

This chain uses TRBV7-2 with TRBJ2-6; D not resolved. CDR1 is SGHTA, CDR2 FQGNSA, per germline. This CDR3 is 18 amino acids long. The V gene lost 2 bases and the J gene lost 0 bases, with 14 bases spanning the gap. CDR3: CASSLLVGPSSGANVLTF. CDR3 in DNA: TGTGCCAGCAGCTTATTGGTAGGGCCGAGCTCTGGGGCCAACGTCCTGACTTTC.

This clone showed up just once. The chain is built from TRBV7-2 and TRBJ2-3; 14 nucleotides match TRBD2. The CDR3 length is 17 residues. Germline CDR1 reads SGHTA; CDR2 reads FQGNSA. V was clipped by 0 bases and J by 4 bases; unmatched bases: 3. CDR3 in amino acids: CASSLAGTSGRSDTQYF. In DNA, the CDR3 is TGTGCCAGCAGCTTAGCGGGGACTAGCGGGAGATCAGATACGCAGTATTTT.

This clone has just one count. The V gene is TRBV4-1, the J gene TRBJ2-3; 11 bases map to TRBD2. V lost 2 bases, J lost 2 bases, and 12 bases stayed unmatched. The germline CDR1 and CDR2 sequences are MGHRA and YSYEKL. The CDR3 length is 19 residues. The CDR3 here is CASSQPPVRLAGSTDTQYF. The CDR3 DNA reads TGCGCCAGCAGCCAACCCCCGGTTCGACTAGCGGGGTCCACAGATACGCAGTATTTT.

This chain joins TRBV28 and TRBJ2-1; a weak D match, TRBD1 (6 bases). The CDR3 covers 16 residues. Trimming left V 6 bases short and J 3 bases short, with 18 bases between. Germline lookup yields CDR1 MDHEN and CDR2 SYDVKM. The CDR3 sequence is CASSALGAADYNEQFF. CDR3 sequence (DNA): TGTGCCAGCAGCGCCCTGGGGGCAGCGGACTACAATGAGCAGTTCTTC.

The chain combines TRBV13 with TRBJ2-3; D tentatively fits TRBD1 or TRBD2 (5 bases each). V was cut by 4 bases and J by 2 bases, with 13 bases left in between. Germline V gene lookup returns CDR1 PRHDT and CDR2 FYEKMQ (reference sequence). CDR3 size: 15 residues. CDR3 DNA sequence: TGTGCCAGCAGCTCACCCGGGGCATACACAGATACGCAGTATTTT. Protein product: CASSSPGAYTDTQYF.

CDR3 DNA sequence: TGTGCCAGCAGTTACTCGGGGACTAGCCAGACAGATACGCAGTATTTT. This sequence encodes CASSYSGTSQTDTQYF. V usage is TRBV6-6 and J usage is TRBJ2-3; 9 nucleotides match TRBD2. Losses at the gene ends were 0 bases for V and 3 bases for J; bases not matched to a gene: 4. The germline V gene encodes CDR1 MNHNY and CDR2 SVGAGI (reference sequence). This CDR3 has 16 residues.